These 29 T cell receptor beta chains share one sample of origin, sequenced in a study of early T cells in non-severe SARS-CoV-2 infection. In TCRdb, the 5' RACE reads were re-called with MiXCR into one record per CDR3 protein. The sample has 100,000 to 150,000 distinct CDR3 sequences, under 15% seen once; the top ten hold 20% to 25%. Sequenced material: whole blood. These receptors were taken from an adult who was a healthcare worker with PCR-confirmed SARS-CoV-2 infection or an uninfected control (not recorded which).

This rearrangement joins TRBV4-1 to TRBJ1-2; tentatively, D is TRBD1 (5 bases). Germline V gene data show CDR1 as MGHRA and CDR2 as YSYEKL. The V end was cut by 3 bases, the J end by 2 bases, with 16 bases between. The CDR3 is 16 amino acids. CDR3 bases: TGCGCCAGCAGCCATAGAACACGGGGACGCAACTATGGCTACACCTTC. It yields the protein CASSHRTRGRNYGYTF.

This clonotype has at least ten counts. This chain connects TRBV13 to TRBJ2-7; 7 bases align to TRBD2. Germline V CDR1 and CDR2: PRHDT, FYEKMQ (reference sequence). The V and J ends lost 1 base and 0 bases, in that order; junction bases with no gene match: 6. The CDR3 loop spans 16 amino acids. The CDR3 DNA reads TGTGCCAGCAGCTTAGCGCCCGGGACTAACTCCTACGAGCAGTACTTC. It yields the protein CASSLAPGTNSYEQYF.

This clonotype was seen a handful of times. This chain uses TRBV6-2 or TRBV6-3 with TRBJ1-2, with D uncertain. V was cut by 8 bases and J by 8 bases, with 15 bases left in between. From germline, CDR1 is MNHEY and CDR2 SVGEGT. The CDR3 totals 12 residues. The CDR3 nucleotides read TGTGCCAGCGGGAAGCTTCGTGGGGGCTACACCTTC. This gives the protein CASGKLRGGYTF.

This clonotype was counted a few times. The J gene is TRBJ1-6, the V gene TRBV6-1; no clear D. The CDR3 totals 14 residues. Deletions cut 1 base from V and 10 bases from J, with 11 bases between. Germline V lookup: CDR1 MNHNS, CDR2 SASEGT. The CDR3 protein is CASSEVAMTSPLHF. The CDR3 DNA sequence: TGTGCCAGCAGTGAAGTAGCCATGACCTCACCCCTCCACTTT.

The chain couples TRBV5-1 to TRBJ2-3; D uncertain. CDR3 length: 15 amino acids. Trimming removed 0 bases at V and 4 bases at J, with 12 bases between. CDR1 is SGHRS and CDR2 is YFSETQ in the germline V gene. For the CDR3, the DNA is TGCGCCAGCAGCTTGGCGAGTAAGAGGCCAGATACGCAGTATTTT. The encoded protein is CASSLASKRPDTQYF.

V gene TRBV29-1 combines with J gene TRBJ2-7; no definite D call. The CDR3 length is 10 residues. The ends were cut back, 7 bases at V and 3 bases at J, with 7 bases in the middle. Germline CDR1 reads SQVTM; CDR2 reads ANQGSEA. The CDR3 protein is CSARIYEQYF. The CDR3 nucleotides read TGCAGCGCCCGGATCTACGAGCAGTACTTC.

This clonotype was counted only a few times. The chain carries TRBV21-1 and TRBJ1-5; the D call TRBD1 from the table was never checked on the DNA. TRBV21-1 is flagged as a pseudogene. The CDR3 spans 14 residues. In DNA form, the CDR3 reads TGTGCCAGCAGCAAAGGGGGCCAGGGTCAGCCCCAGCATTTT. This encodes CASSKGGQGQPQHF.

This clonotype was observed a few times. The chain couples TRBV7-9 to TRBJ1-5; D is unresolved. Deletions cut 4 bases from V and 3 bases from J, with 19 bases between. Germline lookup yields CDR1 SEHNR and CDR2 FQNEAQ (reference sequence). CDR3 length equals 17 residues. The CDR3, as DNA: TGTGCCAGCAGCTCTACTGCGGGATACGGGAACAATCAGCCCCAGCATTTT. This gives the protein CASSSTAGYGNNQPQHF.

The chain employs TRBV6-2 or TRBV6-3 and TRBJ2-3; D is unclear. Looked up from germline, CDR1 is MNHEY and CDR2 is SVGEGT. The CDR3 extends over 11 amino acids. Trimming stripped 5 bases from V and 5 bases from J, with 5 bases between. The CDR3: CASSGIDTQYF. As DNA, the CDR3 is TGTGCCAGCAGTGGAATAGATACGCAGTATTTT.

This clonotype has only a few counts. The rearrangement joins TRBV5-1 to TRBJ2-7, with D possibly matching TRBD2 (5 bases). This CDR3 spans 14 amino acids. The V and J ends lost 0 bases and 6 bases respectively, with 13 bases between them. Germline CDR1 reads SGHRS; CDR2 reads YFSETQ. The CDR3 DNA reads TGCGCCAGCAGCTTGGCCGCCGACCGGGGCGAGCAGTACTTC. Amino acid sequence: CASSLAADRGEQYF.

Ten or more counts support this clonotype. V gene TRBV5-4 combines with J gene TRBJ2-7, with D perhaps TRBD2 (5 bases). V dropped 0 bases and J dropped 2 bases, with 9 bases sitting between them. CDR1 is SGHNT, CDR2 YYREEE, per germline (reference sequence). CDR3 length: 14 residues. The DNA of the CDR3 is TGTGCCAGCAGCTTGGACGGGGAGACCTACGAGCAGTACTTC. Protein sequence: CASSLDGETYEQYF.

This rearrangement joins TRBV7-8 to TRBJ2-5, with 13 positions matching TRBD2. This CDR3 spans 17 amino acids. Germline loops: CDR1 SGHVS, CDR2 FQNEAQ. V shed 5 bases and J 4 bases; nucleotides not matched to a gene: 10. CDR3 nucleotide sequence: TGTGCCAGCAGCCCTCGACTAGCGGGGGGCAATGGAGAGACCCAGTACTTC. Translation: CASSPRLAGGNGETQYF.

This clonotype was counted between two and nine times. The chain uses TRBV29-1 and TRBJ2-1; 9 bases map to TRBD1. The CDR3 covers 15 residues. Germline V gene data show CDR1 as SQVTM and CDR2 as ANQGSEA. The trim removed 6 bases at V and 2 bases at J, leaving 8 bases unmatched. CDR3 in DNA: TGCAGCGTCCTACAGGGGGCTGTAACCTACAATGAGCAGTTCTTC. It yields the protein CSVLQGAVTYNEQFF.

This clonotype has a handful of counts. V usage is TRBV5-4 and J usage is TRBJ2-3; 8 positions agree with TRBD2. V trimming: 6 bases; J trimming: 1 base; junction bases outside the gene matches: 7. From germline, CDR1 is SGHNT and CDR2 YYREEE (reference sequence). The CDR3 covers 15 residues. The CDR3 loop reads CASTKISGGTDTQYF. CDR3 nucleotide sequence: TGTGCCAGCACCAAAATTAGCGGGGGCACAGATACGCAGTATTTT.

This chain connects TRBV13 to TRBJ2-7; D ambiguous. The CDR3 length is 13 residues. Between the trimmed V and J ends, which lost 1 base and 7 bases, there was a span of 11 bases. CDR1 and CDR2 from the germline V gene are PRHDT and FYEKMQ (reference sequence). The CDR3 region is CASSLAGPGEQYF. As DNA, the CDR3 is TGTGCCAGCAGCTTAGCCGGGCCCGGGGAGCAGTACTTC.

This clonotype was counted ten times or more. The chain uses TRBV7-8 and TRBJ2-7; the D call may be TRBD1 or TRBD2 (5 bases each). V was cut by 4 bases and J by 7 bases, with 26 bases left in between. This CDR3 region has 17 residues. CDR1 is SGHVS and CDR2 is FQNEAQ in the germline V gene. The CDR3 region has the DNA TGTGCCAGCAGCTCCGCAACTGCGGGCAGGGTACAATTAGAGCAGTACTTC. Its protein is CASSSATAGRVQLEQYF.

This clonotype has a count of ten or more. V usage is TRBV6-5 and J usage is TRBJ1-1, with D possibly being TRBD1 (5 bases). V lost 6 bases and J 4 bases, leaving 9 bases between the germline ends. The CDR3 has 12 residues. From germline, CDR1 is MNHEY and CDR2 SVGAGI. As DNA, the CDR3 is TGTGCCAGCAGAGGGGTTGGCACTGAAGCTTTCTTT. Its translation is CASRGVGTEAFF.

V usage is TRBV6-5 and J usage is TRBJ2-7; D is ambiguous. V was pared by 0 bases and J by 7 bases, with 13 bases between. This CDR3 is built from 14 residues. Germline V CDR1 and CDR2: MNHEY, SVGAGI. This CDR3 is CASSYSGRIWEQYF. CDR3 coding DNA: TGTGCCAGCAGTTACTCCGGGCGGATTTGGGAGCAGTACTTC.

This clonotype showed up just a few times. The genes are TRBV4-1 and TRBJ2-7; D remains unclear. Trimming removed 0 bases at V and 4 bases at J, with 7 bases between. The V gene's germline CDR1 is MGHRA and CDR2 YSYEKL. The CDR3 length is 13 residues. DNA of the CDR3: TGCGCCAGCAGCCAAGATACAAGGTACGAGCAGTACTTC. Residues: CASSQDTRYEQYF.

The chain employs TRBV19 and TRBJ2-1; TRBD2 agrees at 12 bases. The CDR3 is 20 residues long. The ends lost 5 bases at V and 9 bases at J; junction bases unmatched: 23. Germline V CDR1 and CDR2: LNHDA, SQIVND (reference sequence). The CDR3 is CASSLTPIFSSSGGASEQFF. As DNA, the CDR3 is TGTGCCAGTAGTTTAACGCCGATTTTTTCCTCTAGCGGGGGGGCCTCTGAGCAGTTCTTC.

The J gene is TRBJ2-2, the V gene TRBV7-9; no clear D. The germline V gene has CDR1 SEHNR and CDR2 FQNEAQ (reference sequence). With 6 bases removed from V and 7 bases from J, the gap between germline ends came to 6 bases. CDR3 length: 11 residues. CDR3 DNA sequence: TGTGCCAGCAGGCGAGGCGGGGAGCTGTTTTTT. Residues: CASRRGGELFF.

The V gene is TRBV12-3 or TRBV12-4, the J gene TRBJ1-5; D is undetermined. Trimming stripped 5 bases from V and 0 bases from J, with 5 bases between. The CDR3 has 13 residues. CDR3 residues: CASSPSSNQPQHF. The CDR3 DNA follows: TGTGCCAGCAGTCCGAGTAGCAATCAGCCCCAGCATTTT.

This clonotype occurred a few times. The chain carries TRBV7-9 and TRBJ1-2, with D hard to call. This CDR3 contains 15 residues. V lost 5 bases and J lost 4, with 17 bases in between. Germline lookup yields CDR1 SEHNR and CDR2 FQNEAQ (reference sequence). The CDR3: CASSPNGARLYGYTF. The CDR3 coding sequence is TGTGCCAGCAGCCCTAACGGCGCCCGGCTCTATGGCTACACCTTC.

This chain links TRBV27 with TRBJ2-7; 8 bases fit TRBD2. Unmatched junction bases numbered 10, after V lost 5 bases and J lost 1 base. Germline lookup yields CDR1 MNHEY and CDR2 SMNVEV (reference sequence). CDR3 length equals 16 residues. The chain's CDR3 is CASSPTLAGSSYEQYF. As DNA, the CDR3 is TGTGCCAGCAGTCCAACGTTAGCGGGGAGTTCCTACGAGCAGTACTTC.

This clonotype was counted a few times. The DNA of the CDR3 is TGTGCCAGCAGTTTACAGGGGACAGGGATGCAGCCCCAGCATTTT. As protein: CASSLQGTGMQPQHF. The rearrangement joins TRBV12-3 or TRBV12-4 to TRBJ1-5; 9 nucleotides line up with TRBD1. The V gene end was trimmed by 2 bases and the J gene end by 7 bases; junction bases not matched to a gene: 6. The CDR3 loop spans 15 amino acids.

The CDR3 DNA follows: TGCAGGGCAGGGGGCGCCTATAATTCACCCCTCCACTTT. Its translation is CRAGGAYNSPLHF. V gene TRBV20-1 combines with J gene TRBJ1-6; 8 bases match TRBD1. Germline assignment: CDR1 DFQATT and CDR2 SNEGSKA (reference sequence). The CDR3 has 13 amino acids.

This clonotype showed up just a few times. The CDR3 sequence is CASSRVPTSYEQYF. The CDR3 nucleotides are TGCGCCAGCAGCAGGGTCCCGACCTCCTACGAGCAGTACTTC. The chain employs TRBV5-1 and TRBJ2-7; no firm D call. Germline V gives CDR1 SGHRS, CDR2 YFSETQ. The CDR3 sequence is 14 residues long. Trimming took 4 bases from V and 0 from J, leaving 11 bases between them.

This clonotype turned up a few times. J is TRBJ2-3 and V is TRBV19; D may correspond to TRBD1 or TRBD2 (6 bases each). Trimming removed 11 bases from V and 6 bases from J, with 18 bases in between. This CDR3 spans 13 amino acids. Germline CDR1 is LNHDA and CDR2 is SQIVND (reference sequence). The CDR3 sequence is CASHSGAADTQYF. CDR3 bases: TGTGCCTCACACTCGGGGGCCGCCGATACGCAGTATTTT.

Comments on this clonotype: The conserved phenylalanine or tryptophan is not found at the CDR3 terminus, so this likely reflects a read error. V is TRBV3-1 and J is TRBJ1-2; weak D call: TRBD1 (6 bases). Germline V CDR1 and CDR2: LGHDT, YNNKEL (reference sequence). The CDR3 length is 15 residues. Trimming left V 2 bases short and J 0 bases short, with 10 bases between. The CDR3 here is CASSQQGLANYGYTI. The CDR3 DNA is TGTGCCAGCAGCCAACAGGGGTTGGCTAACTATGGCTACACCATC.